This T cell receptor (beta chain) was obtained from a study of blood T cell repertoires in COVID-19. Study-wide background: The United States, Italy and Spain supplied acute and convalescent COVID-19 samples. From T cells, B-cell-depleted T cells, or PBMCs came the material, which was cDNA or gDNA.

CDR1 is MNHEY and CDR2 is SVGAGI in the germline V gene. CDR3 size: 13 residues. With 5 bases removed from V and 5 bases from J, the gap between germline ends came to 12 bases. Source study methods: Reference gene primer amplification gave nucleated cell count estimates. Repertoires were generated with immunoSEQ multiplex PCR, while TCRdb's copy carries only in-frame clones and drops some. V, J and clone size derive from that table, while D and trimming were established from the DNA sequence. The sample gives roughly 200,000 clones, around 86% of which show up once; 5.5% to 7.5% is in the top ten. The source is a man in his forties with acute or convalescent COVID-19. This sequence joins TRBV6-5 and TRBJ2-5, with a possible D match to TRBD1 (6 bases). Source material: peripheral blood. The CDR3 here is CASSLRGTETQYF. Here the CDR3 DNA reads TGTGCCAGCAGTCTTAGGGGGACGGAGACCCAGTACTTC.